This TCR beta chain was identified in a study of T cell repertoires in cytomegalovirus infection. One entry per CDR3 protein results from TCRdb running MiXCR on the reads. In the table there are 300,000 to 400,000 distinct CDR3 sequences, around 29% of which are singletons. Broader study findings: CMV-specific TCR beta clonotypes restricted by HLA-C were the ones dominating the ex vivo response.

The ends were cut back, 0 bases at V and 6 bases at J, with 12 bases in the middle. Germline V gene lookup returns CDR1 SGHRS and CDR2 YFSETQ. This CDR3 comprises 15 residues. This clonotype came up a few times. Its antigen is not known. This chain connects TRBV5-1 to TRBJ1-4; no reliable D call. This receptor was taken from a human donor in good health (CMV status not recorded). Some clones in this sample may be carry-over from other donors' samples. Material: cultured PBMCs, obtained from culture after CMV antigen stimulation. For the CDR3, the DNA is TGCGCCAGCAGCTTGGATTACTCAACGGATGAAAAACTGTTTTTT. It encodes CASSLDYSTDEKLFF.